The entry that follows covers one T cell receptor (beta chain) sequence. Its specificity is unknown. Every bit of the isolated RNA underwent reverse transcription, so sequencing read expressed TCRB transcripts. Clones were read by immunoSEQ multiplex PCR, and TCRdb kept only the in-frame ones, dropping some. The data contain under 400,000 clones, roughly 13% of them seen just once; the ten biggest clones take up around 0.02%. The sample originates from a study of beta chain features in type 1 diabetes. In the study overall: Cells sorted and examined across all samples totaled 90 million to 120 million. Study-level findings and limits: A definitive answer on HLA type influencing TCRB rearrangement was not reached here. Among patients, naive, central memory and Treg TCRB repertoires appeared more similar than among healthy donors.

The V and J ends lost 0 bases and 4 bases respectively, with 9 bases between them. Per germline, CDR1 MNHEY and CDR2 SVGAGI. The CDR3 runs 14 residues. This TCR came from a man between 18 and 29 years old in good health. This sequence joins TRBV6-5 and TRBJ1-2; D gene unclear. The sample comprised naive CD4+ T cells from blood. This CDR3 reads CASSYSRESYGYTF. CDR3 in DNA: TGTGCCAGCAGTTACTCCCGGGAAAGCTATGGCTACACCTTC.